The sequence of this T cell receptor (beta chain) was determined in a study of cytomegalovirus exposure and HLA in healthy donors (dated by TCRdb to 2016 to 2017). Regarding the research as a whole: An earlier analysis of roughly 610 of the donors reported roughly 300 Gb of sequence data and 117 million unique TCR beta sequences obtained from about 200 million T cells. Rather than using new phenotypic data, the later analysis identified candidate immune exposures from TCR beta sequences and from how often those sequences occurred across donors. A later analysis re-analyzed previously published TCR beta repertoires from 666 donors and added high-resolution HLA genotyping to study TCR occurrence patterns. Alongside the repertoire data, information on donor age, sex, ethnicity and CMV serostatus was compiled. To predict cytomegalovirus infection status, the study brought together high-throughput TCR immunosequencing, statistical association of individual TCRs with disease status, and machine learning. An earlier analysis of 587 of the donors applied high-throughput TCR beta sequencing to assess whether each TCR beta V gene segment acted as functional or pseudogenic. About five DR-DQ haplotypes were handled as single units for association and clustering, since linkage in the cohort was strong. All discovery cohort repertoires had been generated using a single sequencing platform. HLA typing included class I and class II loci at four-digit resolution. Of the 398 genotyped donors, 70% to 90% were placed in the genetic ancestry cluster associated with self-reported Caucasian donors. The aim of the study was to test whether cataloging public T cell receptors could identify signatures of past pathogen exposure. In addition to the first cohort of 666 subjects, a separate validation cohort of approximately 110 different subjects was used. In a later genetic analysis, genome-wide SNP genotypes for about 65% of the roughly 670 donors were used, and that subset was treated as a discovery cohort. On average, around 200,000 unique TCR beta nucleotide sequences were sequenced per donor among 398 genotyped donors of the cohort, with approximately 18% of those sequences being non-productive. The number of donors typed differed by locus, with roughly 620-640 for A, B, C, DRB1 and DQB1, 522 for DQA1, some 570 for DPA1, and some 440 for DPB1. An early release that covered fewer than 750 HLA-typed donors contained approximately 300 gigabases of sequencing data and around 80 million unique TCR sequences. The T cell repertoires of roughly 660 subjects were profiled by immunosequencing and related to cytomegalovirus serostatus.

With regard to this clone: Which antigen it targets is not known. No clone much larger than this one lies a single base away; base qualities are absent.

The library was made by the immunoSEQ multiplex PCR assay. The multiplex PCR relied on a mix of 60 forward primers for TCR Vbeta segments and 13 reverse primers for TCR Jbeta segments. A multiplex PCR assay on genomic DNA amplified the CDR3 region of rearranged TCR beta genes. The Illumina HiSeq System was used to sequence the amplified TCR beta libraries as 87-base-pair reads. The study's own analysis went as follows. In a later analysis, tens of millions of unique TCR beta chains were counted across the roughly 670 repertoires, and roughly 11 million of these chains were shared by at least two donors. A nearest-neighbor algorithm error-corrected the raw reads and collapsed the reads into unique sequences, merging closely related sequences to remove PCR and sequencing errors. Alignment of CDR3 sequences to IMGT reference sequences was used to assign V, D and J gene segments. For a sequence to be retained, a match of at least six nucleotides was required to both a V gene segment and a J gene segment. A rearrangement was called productive if the CDR3 had no stop codons and remained in frame with V and J, and every other rearrangement was called non-productive. CDR3 was defined by IMGT convention, running from the second conserved V-encoded cysteine to the conserved J-encoded phenylalanine. In an earlier analysis of roughly 610 of the donors, sequences lacking an unambiguous match to a single V gene segment were excluded. An earlier analysis of a few hundred of the donors called V segments functional above 56.7% productive rearrangements and segregating when the between-donor standard deviation exceeded 5%. A statistical classification framework was developed to diagnose cytomegalovirus status using the catalog of TCR beta chain sequences. In a later analysis, TCR nucleotide sequences were compared against IMGT/GENE-DB human TR gene sequences so that V and J genes could be assigned. In a later analysis, CDR3 sequences and most-parsimonious VDJ recombination scenarios were assigned using the TCRdist pipeline. In a later analysis, each TCR beta chain was defined by its CDR3 amino acid sequence together with its V-gene family, and reads without a unique V-gene family were excluded. As a way to deal with suspected cross-contamination and a sequencing artifact, a later analysis dropped 500 to 700 nucleotide sequences that were highly shared and had low generation probability. In a later analysis, a clonal expansion index was calculated for each public chain from normalized within-repertoire ranks of inferred template counts. Generation probabilities in a later analysis came from a VDJ recombination model fitted to out-of-frame rearrangements, and those results were checked against IGoR. Hypergeometric tests were used in a later analysis to score TCR-TCR, TCR-HLA and TCR-CMV co-occurrence, with a repertoire-size bias correction applied to the TCR pairs. False discovery rates were estimated in a later analysis by permuting HLA or CMV assignments 20 times. In a later analysis, co-occurring TCRs were grouped using DBSCAN, with TCRdist sequence similarity added in when clustering inside HLA-allele-positive subsets. Co-occurrence clustering excluded repertoires with fewer than 30,000 or more than 120,000 public chains, plus five with anomalous nucleotide sharing. TCRdb's version of the immuneACCESS table is confined to in-frame rearrangements and falls short of the full clone set. An unresolved V gene accounts for under half of the shortfall where checked; the remainder is of unknown origin. V and J calls and clone size are copied from that table; D and trimming were computed from the DNA. In all, the sample holds approximately 170,000 clones, and approximately 80% of those were seen once. The top ten clones comprise roughly 7% of the sample.

The cohort comprised 550 to 700 healthy bone marrow donors. All cohort members were sampled while nominally healthy, although unrecorded immune exposures were likely present. The donor was CMV seropositive and belonged to the group of about 290 seropositive cohort members. A peripheral blood sample was collected from each donor, and TCR beta sequencing was performed on peripheral blood mononuclear cells. Genomic DNA was extracted from the blood cell samples with the Qiagen DNeasy Blood Extraction Kit. The germline V end is reduced by 4 bases and the J end by 1 base; junction bases left unmatched: 2. Including the terminal cysteine and phenylalanine, the CDR3 comprises 14 residues. Only the CDR3 DNA stays, 42 bases, in frame from base 1. Reading the germline V gene gives CDR1 LGHNA and CDR2 YSLEER. The investigation overall reported the following: Cytomegalovirus status was reported to be diagnosed by the classifier with high specificity and sensitivity in both the original and validation cohorts. Seventeen rarely observed V segments, including chromosome 9 orphons, were excluded from the earlier analysis of some 590 of the donors because counts were too low. Compared with the roughly 700-donor mean, donors in an Asian-associated ancestry cluster had fewer N-insertions in productive TCRs, according to a later genetic analysis. An association between a missense DCLRE1C variant and V-gene and J-gene trimming of TCR beta chains was found in a later genetic analysis and replicated in an independent cohort. For the cohort, immune exposure information was limited to CMV serostatus. In an earlier analysis of 587 of the donors, most TCR beta V segments were observed in productive rearrangements about 90% or about 30% of the time, broadly matching IMGT annotations. Sequencing depth was assumed to be roughly uniform across donors in the presence/absence analyses, though that assumption may not hold. The authors suggested that the approach could potentially be generalized to other disease states and immunological phenotypes. Specific HLA alleles were associated with 16,951 TCR beta sequences at a false discovery rate of 0.05 in a later analysis. Because some donors lacked HLA typing at each locus, the association tests relied only on the typed subset. Most TCR sequences were seen in very few donors, while some public TCRs were found in many individuals. In a later analysis, HLA-associated TCR beta chains were found to be more clonally expanded and to have lower generation probabilities than equally common non-associated chains. A later analysis reported that several top co-occurrence clusters appeared linked to parvovirus B19, influenza, CMV and Epstein-Barr virus. A later analysis found that TCR association rates varied across HLA loci, with DRB1 alleles showing the most associated TCRs and HLA-C alleles the fewest. The study listed 150 to 200 TCR beta chains as associated with cytomegalovirus. A cluster of highly shared sequence variants was judged likely to represent a technical artifact of the sequencing pipeline. Only TCR beta chains were sequenced in this cohort, and the absence of alpha or paired-chain data limited detectable features. Correlated functional status among segregating V segments might reflect linkage disequilibrium, but an unknown experimental factor could not be ruled out. When HLA alleles, especially DR and DQ, strongly co-occurred, attributing TCR associations to individual alleles was difficult. A later analysis found that most CMV-associated TCR beta chains appeared HLA-restricted, with HLA associations seemingly driven largely by CMV exposure. The 87-base-pair reads could not distinguish some IMGT-functional V segments, including TRBV6-2 and TRBV6-3, so those segments were excluded. A further reported finding was that TCR beta sequences accurately predicted the HLA-A and HLA-B alleles for most subjects in the first cohort. In vitro tests confirmed that a few of the cytomegalovirus-associated TCR beta chains recognize cytomegalovirus antigens.

The chain is assembled from TRBV4-3 and TRBJ2-3, and TRBD2 aligns with 7 junction nucleotides. The material sequenced was PBMCs. The TCR originated in a male donor in good health and CMV-seropositive. The CDR3 reads CASSLGGGTDTQYF. Here is the DNA: TGCGCCAGCAGCCTGGGGGGGGGCACAGATACGCAGTATTTT.